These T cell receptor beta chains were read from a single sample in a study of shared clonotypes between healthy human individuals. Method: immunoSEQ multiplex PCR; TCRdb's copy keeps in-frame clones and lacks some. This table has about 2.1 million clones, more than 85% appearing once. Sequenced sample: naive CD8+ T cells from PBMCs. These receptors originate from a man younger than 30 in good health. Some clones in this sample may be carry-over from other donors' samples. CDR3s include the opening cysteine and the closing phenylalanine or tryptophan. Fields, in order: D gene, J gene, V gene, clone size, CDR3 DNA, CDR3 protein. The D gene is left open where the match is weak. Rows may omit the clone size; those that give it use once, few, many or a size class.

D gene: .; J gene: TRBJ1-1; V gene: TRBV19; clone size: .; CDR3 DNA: TGTGCCAGTAGTAGGGGACTGAACACTGAAGCTTTCTTT; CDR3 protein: CASSRGLNTEAFF
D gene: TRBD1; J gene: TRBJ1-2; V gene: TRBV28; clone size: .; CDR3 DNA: TGTGCCAGCAGCCGGATGGGACAGGGGCAGGACTATGGCTACACCTTC; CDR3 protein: CASSRMGQGQDYGYTF
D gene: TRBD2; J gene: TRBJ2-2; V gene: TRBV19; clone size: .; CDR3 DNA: TGTGCCAGTAGTTTTTGGCTGGGACTAGCCCCCGGGGAGCTGTTTTTT; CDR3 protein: CASSFWLGLAPGELFF
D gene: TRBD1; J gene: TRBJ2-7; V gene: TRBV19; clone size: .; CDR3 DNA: TGTGCCACCTCAAAAAGATGGACAGGGACCGAGCAGTACTTC; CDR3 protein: CATSKRWTGTEQYF
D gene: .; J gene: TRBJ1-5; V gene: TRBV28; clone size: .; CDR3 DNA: TGTGCCAGCGGACAGAGCATTAGCAATCAGCCCCAGCATTTT; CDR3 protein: CASGQSISNQPQHF
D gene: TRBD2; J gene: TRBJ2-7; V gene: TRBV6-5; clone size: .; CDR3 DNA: TGTGCCAGCAGTGCGAGCGGGAGGTCGACCTACGAGCAGTACTTC; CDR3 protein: CASSASGRSTYEQYF
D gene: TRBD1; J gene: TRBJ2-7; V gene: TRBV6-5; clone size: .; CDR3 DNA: TGTGCCAGCAGCCCGGGACAGGGGTCCTACGAGCAGTACTTC; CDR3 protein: CASSPGQGSYEQYF
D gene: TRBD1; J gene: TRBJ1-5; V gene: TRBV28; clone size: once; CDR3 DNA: TGTGCCAGCAGTTTCCGTACAGGGGGTAATCAGCCCCAGCATTTT; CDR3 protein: CASSFRTGGNQPQHF
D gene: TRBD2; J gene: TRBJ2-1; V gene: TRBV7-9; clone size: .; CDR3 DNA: TGTGCCAGCAGCTTAGCCCGACTAGCGAGCAATGAGCAGTTCTTC; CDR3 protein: CASSLARLASNEQFF
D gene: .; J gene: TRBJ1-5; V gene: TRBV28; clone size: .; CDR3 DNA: TGTGCCAGCAGGTGGGAGGGGTATAGCAATCAGCCCCAGCATTTT; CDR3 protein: CASRWEGYSNQPQHF
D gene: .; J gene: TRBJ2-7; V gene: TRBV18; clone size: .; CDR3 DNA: TGTGCCAGCTCACCCGGCGTTTACTACGAGCAGTACTTC; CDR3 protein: CASSPGVYYEQYF
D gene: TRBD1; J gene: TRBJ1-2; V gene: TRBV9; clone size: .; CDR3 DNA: TGTGCCAGCAGCGGAAACAGGGGCCGCCCCGATGGCTACACCTTC; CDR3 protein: CASSGNRGRPDGYTF
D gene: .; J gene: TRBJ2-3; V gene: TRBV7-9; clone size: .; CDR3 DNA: TGTGCCAGCACCCTCGGGGATACGCAGTATTTT; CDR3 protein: CASTLGDTQYF
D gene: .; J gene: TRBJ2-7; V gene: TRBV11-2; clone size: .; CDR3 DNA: TGTGCCAGCAGCCTAAACCCCCACGAGCAGTACTTC; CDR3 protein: CASSLNPHEQYF
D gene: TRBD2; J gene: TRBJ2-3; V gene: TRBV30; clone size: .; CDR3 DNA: TGTGCCTGGAGGAACCCCGGTTCGGGACTAGAGGCAGATACGCAGTATTTT; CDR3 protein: CAWRNPGSGLEADTQYF
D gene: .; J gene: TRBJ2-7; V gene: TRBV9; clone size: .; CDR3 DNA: TGTGCCAGCAGCGGGGTTGATTGGGACGAGCAGTACTTC; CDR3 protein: CASSGVDWDEQYF
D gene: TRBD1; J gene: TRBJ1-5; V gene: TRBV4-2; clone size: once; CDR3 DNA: TGTGCCAGCAGCCAGCAGGGGGTGGTTAATCAGCCCCAGCATTTT; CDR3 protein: CASSQQGVVNQPQHF
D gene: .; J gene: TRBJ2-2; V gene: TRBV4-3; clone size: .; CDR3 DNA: TGCGCCAGCAGCCAAAGGATAGGGCTTAACACCGGGGAGCTGTTTTTT; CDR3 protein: CASSQRIGLNTGELFF
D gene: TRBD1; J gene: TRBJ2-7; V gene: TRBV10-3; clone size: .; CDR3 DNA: TGTGCCATCAGTGATACTTTATCCGGGACAGAGGACTACGAGCAGTACTTC; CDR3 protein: CAISDTLSGTEDYEQYF
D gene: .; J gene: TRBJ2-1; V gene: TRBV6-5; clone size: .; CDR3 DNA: TGTGCCAGCGCGCAAGGGGTCGGGACCTACAATGAGCAGTTCTTC; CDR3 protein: CASAQGVGTYNEQFF
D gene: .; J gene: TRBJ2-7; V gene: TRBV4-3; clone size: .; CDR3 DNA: TGCGCCAGCAGCCAAGATCCGCGGAACGAGCAGTACTTC; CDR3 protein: CASSQDPRNEQYF
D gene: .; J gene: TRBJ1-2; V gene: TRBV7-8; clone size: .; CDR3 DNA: TGTGCCAGCAGCTTCGGGACCGTCAATGGCTACACCTTC; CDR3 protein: CASSFGTVNGYTF
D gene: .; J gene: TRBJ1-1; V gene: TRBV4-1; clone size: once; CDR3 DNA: TGCGCCAGCAGCCAAGATAAGAGGGGGGCAGACACTGAAGCTTTCTTT; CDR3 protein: CASSQDKRGADTEAFF
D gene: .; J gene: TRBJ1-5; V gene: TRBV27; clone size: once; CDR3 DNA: TGTGCCAGCAGTTTTGGGGTTTATCAGCCCCAGCATTTT; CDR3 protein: CASSFGVYQPQHF
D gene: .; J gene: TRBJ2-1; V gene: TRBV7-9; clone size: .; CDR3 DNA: TGTGCCAGCACCATAATGGGCGGGCGCTACAATGAGCAGTTCTTC; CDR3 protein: CASTIMGGRYNEQFF
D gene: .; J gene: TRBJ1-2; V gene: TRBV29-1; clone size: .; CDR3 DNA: TGCAGCGCACAGGGAGAGACCATGAGCTACACCTTC; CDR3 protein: CSAQGETMSYTF
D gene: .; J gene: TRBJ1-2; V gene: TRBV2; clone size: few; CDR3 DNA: TGTGCCAGCAGGACAGTCGATGGCTACACCTTC; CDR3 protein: CASRTVDGYTF
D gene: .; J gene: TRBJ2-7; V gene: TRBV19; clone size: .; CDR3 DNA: TGTGCCAGTAGTGGCCCCGGGACACAGCTTTACGAGCAGTACTTC; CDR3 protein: CASSGPGTQLYEQYF
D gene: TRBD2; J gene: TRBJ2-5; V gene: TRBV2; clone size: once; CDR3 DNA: TGTGCCAGCAACGGACTAGCGGGAAAGGAGACCCAGTACTTC; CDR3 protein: CASNGLAGKETQYF
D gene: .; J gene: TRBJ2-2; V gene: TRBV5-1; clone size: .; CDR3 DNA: TGCGCCAGCAGCTGGCTGGGGGTGGTCGGCACCGGGGAGCTGTTTTTT; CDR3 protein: CASSWLGVVGTGELFF
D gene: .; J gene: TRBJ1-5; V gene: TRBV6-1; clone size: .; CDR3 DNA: TGTGCCAGCAGTGGAAGAGGGGGTAATCAGCCCCAGCATTTT; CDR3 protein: CASSGRGGNQPQHF
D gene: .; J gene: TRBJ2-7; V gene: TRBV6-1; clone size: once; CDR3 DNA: TGTGCCAGCAGGAAGACGCGTCCCGACTACGAGCAGTACTTC; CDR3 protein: CASRKTRPDYEQYF
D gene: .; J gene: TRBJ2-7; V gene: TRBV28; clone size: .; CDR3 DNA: TGTGCCAGCAGCCTCTTGGGGGGCCACGGCGAGCAGTACTTC; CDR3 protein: CASSLLGGHGEQYF
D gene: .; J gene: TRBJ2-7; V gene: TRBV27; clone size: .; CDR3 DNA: TGTGCCAGCAGGGTTCAGGGTTATGGCGAGCAGTACTTC; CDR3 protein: CASRVQGYGEQYF
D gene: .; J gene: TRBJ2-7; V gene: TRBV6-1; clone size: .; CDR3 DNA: TGTGCCAGCACCCAAGGAGAGGGCCACGAGCAGTACTTC; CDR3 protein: CASTQGEGHEQYF
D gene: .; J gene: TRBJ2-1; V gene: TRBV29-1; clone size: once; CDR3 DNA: TGCAGCGTTGAAGTCAGGGATCCGGGGGAGCAGTTCTTC; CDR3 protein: CSVEVRDPGEQFF
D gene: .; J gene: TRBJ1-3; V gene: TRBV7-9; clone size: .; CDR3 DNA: TGTGCCAGCAGCACATTAATAGGGGTGCAGGCTGGAAACACCATATATTTT; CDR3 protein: CASSTLIGVQAGNTIYF
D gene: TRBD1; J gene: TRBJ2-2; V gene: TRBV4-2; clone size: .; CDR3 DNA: TGTGCCAGCAGCCAAGAAGGATCAGGGGGTACCGGGGAGCTGTTTTTT; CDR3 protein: CASSQEGSGGTGELFF
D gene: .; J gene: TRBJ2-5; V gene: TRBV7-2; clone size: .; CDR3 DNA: TGTGCCAGCAGCTCCAACCTTCTGACAGGGGAGGGGTGGGAGACCCAGTACTTC; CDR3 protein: CASSSNLLTGEGWETQYF
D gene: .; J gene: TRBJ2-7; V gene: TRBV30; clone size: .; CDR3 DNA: TGTGCCTTGGACATGGACTCCTACGAGCAGTACTTC; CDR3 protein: CALDMDSYEQYF
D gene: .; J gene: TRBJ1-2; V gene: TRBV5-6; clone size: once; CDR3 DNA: TGTGCCAGCAGCTGGTTCGAGGGAAATGGCTACACCTTC; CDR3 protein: CASSWFEGNGYTF
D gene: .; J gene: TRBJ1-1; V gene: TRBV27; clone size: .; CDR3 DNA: TGTGCCAGCAGTTTAGTTGGGGGCGTATGGACTGAAGCTTTCTTT; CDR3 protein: CASSLVGGVWTEAFF
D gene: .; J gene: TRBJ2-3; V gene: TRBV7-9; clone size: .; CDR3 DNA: TGTGCCAGCAGCCAGGCTCCGAGCACAGATACGCAGTATTTT; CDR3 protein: CASSQAPSTDTQYF
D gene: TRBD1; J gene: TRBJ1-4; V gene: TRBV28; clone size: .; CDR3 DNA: TGTGCCAGCGGACAGGCGGAAAAACTGTTTTTT; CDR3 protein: CASGQAEKLFF
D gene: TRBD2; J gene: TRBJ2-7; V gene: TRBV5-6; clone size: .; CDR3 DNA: TGTGCCAGCACCCGGGGGGGACTAGCCCACGAGCAGTACTTC; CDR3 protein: CASTRGGLAHEQYF
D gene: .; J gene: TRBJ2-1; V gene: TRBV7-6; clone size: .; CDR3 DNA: TGTGCCAGCAGCCAGAGACCCGACAATGAGCAGTTCTTC; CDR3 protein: CASSQRPDNEQFF
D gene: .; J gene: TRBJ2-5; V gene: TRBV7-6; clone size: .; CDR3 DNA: TGTGCCAGCAGCTTAGCGCCTGGCGCGAGGGAGACCCAGTACTTC; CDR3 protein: CASSLAPGARETQYF
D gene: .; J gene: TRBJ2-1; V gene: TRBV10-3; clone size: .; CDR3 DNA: TGTGCCATCAGACCCGACATCCTCTCCTACAATGAGCAGTTCTTC; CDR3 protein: CAIRPDILSYNEQFF
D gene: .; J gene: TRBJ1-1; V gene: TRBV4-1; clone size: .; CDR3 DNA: TGCGCCAGCAGCCACCCCCCCGGGGACGGGCCGAACACTGAAGCTTTCTTT; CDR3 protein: CASSHPPGDGPNTEAFF
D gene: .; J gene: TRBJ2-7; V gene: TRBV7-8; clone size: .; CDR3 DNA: TGTGCCAGCAGCTTAGCCGGGGGACCCTACGAGCAGTACTTC; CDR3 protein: CASSLAGGPYEQYF
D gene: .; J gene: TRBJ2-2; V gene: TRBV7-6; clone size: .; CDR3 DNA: TGTGCCAGCAGCTTAGGTTCGAGCGGCACCGGGGAGCTGTTTTTT; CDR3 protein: CASSLGSSGTGELFF